Described below is a single T cell receptor (beta chain) sequence and its context. The antigen remains undetermined. Expressed TCRB transcripts were sequenced because the isolated RNA had all been reverse transcribed beforehand. It was found that naive, central memory and regulatory T cell samples averaged roughly 3.6 million reads. The assay was immunoSEQ multiplex PCR, and TCRdb's table has in-frame clones only and misses some. The sample carries roughly 330,000 clones, less than 15% recorded once. The data derive from a study of beta chain features in type 1 diabetes. Study observations and caveats: Shorter TCRB CDR3s, moderately but significantly so, marked every one of the four CD4+ subsets in Type 1 diabetes patients.

Material for sequencing was naive CD4+ T cells from blood. This clonotype was obtained from a woman aged 18-29 years with type 1 diabetes.

The DNA for the CDR3 is TGTGCCAGCAGTACGACTAGCGGGAGAGGGTCTGAGCAGTTCTTC. It specifies CASSTTSGRGSEQFF. The chain carries TRBV28 and TRBJ2-1; TRBD2 matches at 12 bases. The CDR3 contains 15 residues. The V and J ends lost 5 bases and 9 bases, in that order; junction bases with no gene match: 8. Germline V gene lookup returns CDR1 MDHEN and CDR2 SYDVKM.